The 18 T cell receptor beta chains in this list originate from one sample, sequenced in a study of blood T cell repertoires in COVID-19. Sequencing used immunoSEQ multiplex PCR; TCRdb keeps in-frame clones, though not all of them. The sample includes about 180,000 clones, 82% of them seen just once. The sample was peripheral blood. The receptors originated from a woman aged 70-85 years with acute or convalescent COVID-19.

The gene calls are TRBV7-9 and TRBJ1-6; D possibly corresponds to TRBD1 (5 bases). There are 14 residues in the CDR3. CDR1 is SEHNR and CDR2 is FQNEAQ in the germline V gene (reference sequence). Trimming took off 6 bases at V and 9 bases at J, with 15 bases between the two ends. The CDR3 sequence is CASRETGDGSPLHF. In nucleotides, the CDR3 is TGTGCCAGCAGAGAAACAGGAGACGGTTCACCCCTCCACTTT.

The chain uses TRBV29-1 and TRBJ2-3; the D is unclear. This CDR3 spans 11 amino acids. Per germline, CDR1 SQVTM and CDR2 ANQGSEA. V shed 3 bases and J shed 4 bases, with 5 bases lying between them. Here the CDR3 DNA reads TGCAGCGTTGACTCCGCAGATACGCAGTATTTT. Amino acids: CSVDSADTQYF.

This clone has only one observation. In DNA, the CDR3 is TGTGCCATCAGCTCGAGCGGGGGGGGCCTCGCAGATACGCAGTATTTT. This gives the protein CAISSSGGGLADTQYF. The chain uses TRBV10-3 and TRBJ2-3; TRBD2 matches 10 bases. Germline V gives CDR1 ENHRY, CDR2 SYGVKD. The J segment lost 4 bases and the V segment lost 6 bases, leaving 10 bases of the junction unmatched. This CDR3 contains 16 residues.

CDR3 sequence: CASSGPGLNTDTQYF. CDR3 bases: TGCGCCAGCAGCGGTCCGGGACTTAACACAGATACGCAGTATTTT. V gene TRBV5-1 combines with J gene TRBJ2-3, with a tentative D call TRBD2 (6 bases). With 4 bases removed from V and 2 bases from J, the gap between germline ends came to 14 bases. Germline V gene data show CDR1 as SGHRS and CDR2 as YFSETQ. This CDR3 contains 15 residues.

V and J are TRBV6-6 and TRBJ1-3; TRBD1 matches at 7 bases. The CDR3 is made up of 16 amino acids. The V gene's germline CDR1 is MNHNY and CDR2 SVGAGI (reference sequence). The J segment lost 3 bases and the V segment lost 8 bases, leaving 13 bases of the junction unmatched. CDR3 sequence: CASCPTGLTYGNTIYF. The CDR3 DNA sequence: TGTGCCAGCTGCCCGACAGGGTTGACCTATGGAAACACCATATATTTT.

In DNA form, the CDR3 reads TGTGCCTGGAGACGAGTAGCAGCGGGGGGCTACGAGCAGTACTTC. It yields the protein CAWRRVAAGGYEQYF. The rearrangement links TRBV30 to TRBJ2-7; 9 bases map to TRBD2. The germline gives CDR1 GTSNPN, CDR2 SVGIG (reference sequence). The J segment lost 3 bases and the V segment lost 3 bases, leaving 9 bases of the junction unmatched. The CDR3 has 15 residues.

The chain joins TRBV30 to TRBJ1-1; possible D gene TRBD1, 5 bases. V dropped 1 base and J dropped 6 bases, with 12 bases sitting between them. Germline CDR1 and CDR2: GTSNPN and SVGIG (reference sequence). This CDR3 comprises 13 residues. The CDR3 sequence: CAWSGASGAEAFF. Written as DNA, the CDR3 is TGTGCCTGGAGTGGGGCATCGGGGGCTGAAGCTTTCTTT. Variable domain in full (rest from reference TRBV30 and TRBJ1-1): SQTIHQWPATLVQPVGSPLSLECTVEGTSNPNLYWYRQAAGRGLQLLFYSVGIGQISSEVPQNLSASRPQDRQFILSSKKLLLSDSGFYLCAWSGASGAEAFFGQGTRLTVV.

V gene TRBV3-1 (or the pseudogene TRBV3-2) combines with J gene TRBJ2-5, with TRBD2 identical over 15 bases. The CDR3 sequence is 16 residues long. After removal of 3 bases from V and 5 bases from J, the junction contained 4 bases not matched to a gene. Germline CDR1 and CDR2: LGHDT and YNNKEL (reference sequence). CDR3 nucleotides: TGTGCCAGCAGCCATGGACTAGCGGGGGGGAAGGAGACCCAGTACTTC. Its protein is CASSHGLAGGKETQYF.

The CDR3 DNA follows: TGTGCCAGCAGTTACGGCGGTCGAGGTCTTCGTGGCTACACCTTC. It yields the protein CASSYGGRGLRGYTF. J is TRBJ1-2 and V is TRBV6-5; unclear D gene. V lost 2 bases and J 7 bases, leaving 17 bases between the germline ends. Germline assignment: CDR1 MNHEY and CDR2 SVGAGI. The CDR3 length is 15 residues.

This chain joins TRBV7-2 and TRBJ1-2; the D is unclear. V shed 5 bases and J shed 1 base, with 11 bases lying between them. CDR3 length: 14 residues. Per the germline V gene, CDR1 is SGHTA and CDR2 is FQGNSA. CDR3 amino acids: CASSPSFYNYGYTF. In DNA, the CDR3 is TGTGCCAGCAGCCCGAGTTTTTATAACTATGGCTACACCTTC.

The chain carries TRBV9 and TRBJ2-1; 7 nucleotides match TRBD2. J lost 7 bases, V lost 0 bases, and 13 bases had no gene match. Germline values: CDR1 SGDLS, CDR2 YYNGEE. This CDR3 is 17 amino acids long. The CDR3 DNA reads TGTGCCAGCAGCGTAGGGGGAGGGACTACCCGGACGAATGAGCAGTTCTTC. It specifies CASSVGGGTTRTNEQFF.

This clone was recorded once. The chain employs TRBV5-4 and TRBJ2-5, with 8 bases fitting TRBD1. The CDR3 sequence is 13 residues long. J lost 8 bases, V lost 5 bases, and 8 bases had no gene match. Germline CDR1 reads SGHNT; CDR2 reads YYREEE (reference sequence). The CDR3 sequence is CASSPGTGRTQYF. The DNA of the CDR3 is TGTGCCAGCAGTCCCGGGACAGGCCGAACCCAGTACTTC.

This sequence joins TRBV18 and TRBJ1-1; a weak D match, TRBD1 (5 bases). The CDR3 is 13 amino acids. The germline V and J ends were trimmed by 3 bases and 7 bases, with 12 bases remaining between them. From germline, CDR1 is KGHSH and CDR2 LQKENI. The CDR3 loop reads CASSPSVGGEAFF. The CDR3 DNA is TGTGCCAGCTCACCTTCAGTGGGGGGTGAAGCTTTCTTT.

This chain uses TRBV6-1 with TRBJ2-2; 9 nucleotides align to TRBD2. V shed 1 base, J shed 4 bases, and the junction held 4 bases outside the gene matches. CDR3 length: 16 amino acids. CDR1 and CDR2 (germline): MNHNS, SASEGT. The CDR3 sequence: CASSEGRLAVTGELFF. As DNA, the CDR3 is TGTGCCAGCAGTGAAGGAAGACTAGCGGTCACCGGGGAGCTGTTTTTT.

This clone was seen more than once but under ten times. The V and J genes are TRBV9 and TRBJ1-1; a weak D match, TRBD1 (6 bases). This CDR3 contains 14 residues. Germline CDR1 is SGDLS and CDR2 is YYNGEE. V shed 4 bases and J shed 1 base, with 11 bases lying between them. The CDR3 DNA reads TGTGCCAGCAGCCCGCGGACAGCGAACACTGAAGCTTTCTTT. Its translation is CASSPRTANTEAFF.

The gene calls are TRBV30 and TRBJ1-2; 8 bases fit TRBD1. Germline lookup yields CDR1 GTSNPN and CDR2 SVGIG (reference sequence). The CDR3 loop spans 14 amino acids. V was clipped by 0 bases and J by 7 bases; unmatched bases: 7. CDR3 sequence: CAWSVRIGQGGYTF. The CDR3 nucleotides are TGTGCCTGGAGTGTACGAATCGGACAGGGTGGCTACACCTTC.

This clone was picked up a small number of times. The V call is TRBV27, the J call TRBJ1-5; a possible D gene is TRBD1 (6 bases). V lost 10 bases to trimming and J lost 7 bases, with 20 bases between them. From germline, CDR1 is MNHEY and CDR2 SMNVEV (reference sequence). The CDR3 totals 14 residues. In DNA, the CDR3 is TGTGCCACCCGGGCCGGGGGGGCATGGCAGCCCCAGCATTTT. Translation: CATRAGGAWQPQHF.

CDR3 residues: CASSPLGGGGETQYF. DNA for the CDR3: TGTGCCAGCAGTCCCCTTGGGGGGGGCGGGGAGACCCAGTACTTC. This chain links TRBV28 with TRBJ2-5; TRBD2 is a possible D gene (7 bases). V lost 5 bases and J lost 5, with 18 bases in between. CDR3 length equals 15 residues. Per germline, CDR1 MDHEN and CDR2 SYDVKM. Variable domain in full (rest from reference TRBV28 and TRBJ2-5): DVKVTQSSRYLVKRTGEKVFLECVQDMDHENMFWYRQDPGLGLRLIYFSYDVKMKEKGDIPEGYSVSREKKERFSLILESASTNQTSMYLCASSPLGGGGETQYFGPGTRLLVL.